Each of the 5 T cell receptor beta chains below was sequenced from the same sample in a study of blood T cell repertoires in COVID-19. Profiling relied on immunoSEQ multiplex PCR, and the TCRdb table lists in-frame clones only, not all of them. Among fewer than 250,000 clones, about four fifths were seen once, and the ten largest hold 3% to 4.5%. Sequencing was performed on PBMCs or T cells enriched from blood (not recorded which). Receptor source: a woman between 40 and 55 years old who had been exposed to COVID-19.

The chain has TRBV5-1 and TRBJ2-2; D possibly corresponds to TRBD1 (6 bases). The CDR3 length is 13 residues. The germline V and J ends were trimmed by 5 bases and 5 bases, with 10 bases remaining between them. Germline V lookup: CDR1 SGHRS, CDR2 YFSETQ. CDR3 sequence reads: CASSDRTTGELFF. The CDR3 nucleotides are TGCGCCAGCAGTGACAGGACAACCGGGGAGCTGTTTTTT.

This clone has at least ten counts. The V gene is TRBV7-2, the J gene TRBJ1-1; TRBD1 agrees at 10 bases. J lost 0 bases, V lost 1 base, and 2 bases had no gene match. Germline loops: CDR1 SGHTA, CDR2 FQGNSA. The CDR3 has 16 residues. CDR3 nucleotides: TGTGCCAGCAGCTTAGTAGGGACAGGGGTGAACACTGAAGCTTTCTTT. As protein: CASSLVGTGVNTEAFF.

This chain joins TRBV3-1 (or the pseudogene TRBV3-2) and TRBJ1-1, with D perhaps matching TRBD1 (5 bases). V shed 3 bases and J shed 1 base, with 9 bases lying between them. Germline CDR1 is LGHDT and CDR2 is YNNKEL (reference sequence). This CDR3 has 14 amino acids. In nucleotides, the CDR3 is TGTGCCAGCAGCCACGGGGGGAGGAACACTGAAGCTTTCTTT. This encodes CASSHGGRNTEAFF.

The rearrangement joins TRBV7-2 to TRBJ2-3; D is unclear. The CDR3 spans 13 residues. Trimming took 3 bases from V and 7 from J, leaving 11 bases between them. Germline V gene lookup returns CDR1 SGHTA and CDR2 FQGNSA. The CDR3 loop is CASSFQEPNTQYF. CDR3 nucleotide sequence: TGTGCCAGCAGCTTCCAGGAACCGAATACGCAGTATTTT.

The chain combines TRBV9 with TRBJ1-1; D is possibly TRBD1 (5 bases). Trimming stripped 0 bases from V and 1 base from J, with 10 bases between. The germline gives CDR1 SGDLS, CDR2 YYNGEE. The CDR3 has 15 amino acids. The CDR3 nucleotides read TGTGCCAGCAGCGTAGGGTGGGGCGGGAACACTGAAGCTTTCTTT. It is translated as CASSVGWGGNTEAFF. Full variable domain (remainder filled in from reference TRBV9 and TRBJ1-1): DSGVTQTPKHLITATGQRVTLRCSPRSGDLSVYWYQQSLDQGLQFLIQYYNGEERAKGNILERFSAQQFPDLHSELNLSSLELGDSALYFCASSVGWGGNTEAFFGQGTRLTVV.